These 22 T cell receptor beta chains were all obtained from the same sample, sequenced in a study of identical twins. TCRdb reprocessed the 5' RACE reads via MiXCR and lists one record per CDR3 protein. The table has roughly 490,000 distinct CDR3 sequences, 14% seen once. Separately, the same data were catalogued under a study of yellow fever vaccine responses in identical twins.

The source material was CD4+ T cells sorted from blood. These receptors were taken from a woman younger than 30 in good health.

This clonotype was counted a few times. The chain couples TRBV7-9 to TRBJ2-1; 10 nucleotides align to TRBD1. This CDR3 spans 15 amino acids. Losses at the gene ends were 4 bases for V and 9 bases for J; bases not matched to a gene: 9. Germline assignment: CDR1 SEHNR and CDR2 FQNEAQ (reference sequence). CDR3 sequence reads: CASSWAGQGYSEQFF. The CDR3 DNA reads as TGTGCCAGCAGCTGGGCGGGACAGGGGTATAGTGAGCAGTTCTTC.

This clonotype was found a few times. The chain links TRBV20-1 to TRBJ1-2, with D possibly matching TRBD1 (6 bases). Germline V gene data show CDR1 as DFQATT and CDR2 as SNEGSKA (reference sequence). The CDR3 is 17 residues long. Trimming removed 0 bases at V and 0 bases at J, with 17 bases between. The CDR3 region has the DNA TGCAGTGCTAGAGATCGGGGGCAGGCCCGAGCTAACTATGGCTACACCTTC. It codes for CSARDRGQARANYGYTF.

This chain links TRBV7-3 with TRBJ2-1, with D perhaps matching TRBD2 (7 bases). V lost 4 bases, J lost 3 bases, and 16 bases lay in between. The CDR3 spans 16 residues. Germline V lookup: CDR1 SGHTA, CDR2 FQGTGA. CDR3 nucleotides: TGTGCCAGCAGCTCCGGGGGGCGGGTGGTCTACAATGAGCAGTTCTTC. Translated: CASSSGGRVVYNEQFF.

CDR3 in amino acids: CATSRDRAGQETQYF. CDR3 nucleotides: TGTGCCACCAGCAGAGATCGGGCTGGCCAAGAGACCCAGTACTTC. The rearrangement joins TRBV15 to TRBJ2-5; no clear D gene. The ends were cut back, 0 bases at V and 1 base at J, with 9 bases in the middle. Germline loops: CDR1 LNHNV, CDR2 YYDKDF (reference sequence). The CDR3 has 15 residues.

J is TRBJ1-1 and V is TRBV5-1; D remains unclear. This CDR3 has 14 amino acids. The germline CDR1 and CDR2 sequences are SGHRS and YFSETQ. V shed 2 bases and J shed 0 bases, with 8 bases lying between them. The CDR3 DNA reads as TGCGCCAGCAGCTTCGAAGCCTTGAACACTGAAGCTTTCTTT. The encoded protein is CASSFEALNTEAFF.

The rearrangement uses TRBV11-1 and TRBJ2-1; tentative D call: TRBD2 (6 bases). This CDR3 is built from 17 residues. The V gene's germline CDR1 is SGHAT and CDR2 FQDESV (reference sequence). The V end lost 0 bases, the J end lost 0 bases, and 12 bases lay between the germline ends. Here the CDR3 reads CASSLAIGGSSYNEQFF. CDR3 nucleotide sequence: TGTGCCAGCAGCTTAGCAATCGGGGGAAGCTCCTACAATGAGCAGTTCTTC.

The V and J genes are TRBV14 and TRBJ2-7, with 12 bases fitting TRBD1. Germline V gene lookup returns CDR1 SGHDN and CDR2 FVKESK. The CDR3 has 14 amino acids. With 6 bases clipped from V and 3 bases from J, the junction kept 3 bases outside the gene matches. CDR3 coding DNA: TGTGCCAGCAGGGGACAGGGGGCAGGCTACGAGCAGTACTTC. Protein product: CASRGQGAGYEQYF.

This chain connects TRBV7-2 to TRBJ1-2; D unresolved. This CDR3 region has 12 residues. V lost 2 bases, J lost 7 bases, and 8 bases lay in between. The germline gives CDR1 SGHTA, CDR2 FQGNSA. The CDR3 DNA follows: TGTGCCAGCAGCTTATCTGGGCGTGGCTACACCTTC. Translation gives CASSLSGRGYTF.

This clonotype occurred a few times. The rearrangement links TRBV6-1 to TRBJ2-1, with TRBD1 matching 8 bases. This CDR3 is 14 amino acids long. Looked up from germline, CDR1 is MNHNS and CDR2 is SASEGT. V lost 8 bases and J lost 5; bases outside the gene matches: 8. CDR3 DNA: TGTGCCAGCGCAGGACAGGGCGGTCACAATGAGCAGTTCTTC. It specifies CASAGQGGHNEQFF.

The chain recombines TRBV12-3 or TRBV12-4 with TRBJ2-1; D possibly corresponds to TRBD2 (5 bases). The CDR3 sequence is 15 residues long. V lost 2 bases to trimming and J lost 3 bases, with 11 bases between them. CDR3 sequence: CASSLLAQIYNEQFF. For the CDR3, the DNA is TGTGCCAGCAGTTTATTAGCGCAGATCTACAATGAGCAGTTCTTC.

This clonotype was counted between two and nine times. This rearrangement joins TRBV24-1 to TRBJ2-1; D is possibly TRBD2 (6 bases). The CDR3 covers 16 residues. Germline assignment: CDR1 KGHDR and CDR2 SFDVKD. Between the trimmed V and J ends, which lost 4 bases and 6 bases, there was a span of 18 bases. CDR3 bases: TGTGCCACCAGTGACCCCGGGACTCCATCCCCCAATGAGCAGTTCTTC. This sequence encodes CATSDPGTPSPNEQFF.

A note on this clonotype: An end of the junction does not agree with germline; a read error may underlie this. This chain uses TRBV28 with TRBJ1-5; 9 nucleotides match TRBD1. Per germline, CDR1 MDHEN and CDR2 SYDVKM. The CDR3 loop spans 17 amino acids. CDR3 sequence reads: CAAAQGAWATSNQPQHF. CDR3 nucleotides: TGCGCGGCGGCACAGGGGGCCTGGGCTACGAGCAATCAGCCCCAGCATTTT.

The chain carries TRBV19 and TRBJ2-7; D is unclear. V was shortened by 8 bases and J by 4 bases, with 15 bases between the two germline ends. CDR1 is LNHDA, CDR2 SQIVND, per germline (reference sequence). The CDR3 is 13 residues long. CDR3: CASARNSSYEQYF. For the CDR3, the DNA is TGTGCCAGTGCAAGGAACAGCTCTTACGAGCAGTACTTC. The variable domain in full, completed from reference TRBV19 and TRBJ2-7, reads DGGITQSPKYLFRKEGQNVTLSCEQNLNHDAMYWYRQDPGQGLRLIYYSQIVNDFQKGDIAEGYSVSREKKESFPLTVTSAQKNPTAFYLCASARNSSYEQYFGPGTRLTVT.

This clonotype was detected ten times or more. The V gene is TRBV12-3 or TRBV12-4, the J gene TRBJ2-1; 10 bases fit TRBD2. The ends lost 11 bases at V and 4 bases at J; junction bases unmatched: 5. The CDR3 consists of 13 residues. The chain's CDR3 is CAGRTSGYNEQFF. CDR3 nucleotide sequence: TGTGCCGGACGGACTAGCGGATACAATGAGCAGTTCTTC.

The chain combines TRBV6-4 with TRBJ2-3; D gene unclear. Germline CDR1 and CDR2: MRHNA and SNTAGT. The CDR3 loop spans 12 amino acids. The V end lost 6 bases, the J end lost 8 bases, and 12 bases lay between the germline ends. In nucleotides, the CDR3 is TGTGCCAGCAGCCCAAAAGCCGGTACGCAGTATTTT. Protein sequence: CASSPKAGTQYF.

Comment on this clonotype: An end of the junction differs from the germline gene, which may be a read error. The rearrangement joins TRBV7-7 to TRBJ2-3; TRBD2 matches 7 bases. CDR3 length: 14 amino acids. CDR1 is SSHAT, CDR2 FNYEAQ, per germline (reference sequence). The CDR3 reads CASSRDYYTDTQYF. CDR3 coding DNA: TGTGCTAGCAGCCGGGACTATTACACAGATACGCAGTATTTT.

This clonotype was recorded a few times. The genes are TRBV6-2 or TRBV6-3 and TRBJ2-2; D tentatively fits TRBD1 or TRBD2 (5 bases each). Germline values: CDR1 MNHEY, CDR2 SVGEGT. CDR3 length: 14 residues. Trimming removed 7 bases at V and 0 bases at J, with 9 bases between. CDR3 sequence reads: CASTGAPNTGELFF. The CDR3 DNA is TGTGCCAGCACCGGGGCCCCGAACACCGGGGAGCTGTTTTTT.

This clonotype was seen only a few times. The chain has TRBV3-1 and TRBJ1-1; D is uncertain. Per germline, CDR1 LGHDT and CDR2 YNNKEL (reference sequence). This CDR3 is 11 amino acids long. V gave up 3 bases and J gave up 8 bases, with 7 bases separating them. The chain's CDR3 is CASSQFNEAFF. In DNA form, the CDR3 reads TGTGCCAGCAGCCAGTTTAACGAAGCTTTCTTT.

The chain links TRBV5-1 to TRBJ2-5; 9 bases fit TRBD1. V trimming: 5 bases; J trimming: 5 bases; junction bases outside the gene matches: 4. Germline V gene lookup returns CDR1 SGHRS and CDR2 YFSETQ. The CDR3 consists of 13 residues. This CDR3 reads CASRQGAEETQYF. In DNA form, the CDR3 reads TGCGCCAGCAGACAGGGGGCCGAGGAGACCCAGTACTTC.

V usage is TRBV3-1 and J usage is TRBJ2-7, with D possibly being TRBD2 (5 bases). V gave up 1 base and J gave up 9 bases, with 10 bases separating them. CDR1 is LGHDT, CDR2 YNNKEL, per germline (reference sequence). The CDR3 covers 12 residues. The chain's CDR3 is CASSQAEGWQYF. The CDR3 DNA sequence: TGTGCCAGCAGCCAAGCAGAGGGATGGCAGTACTTC.

CDR3: CASSHPETQYF. DNA of the CDR3: TGTGCCAGCAGCCACCCGGAGACCCAGTACTTC. The chain employs TRBV3-1 and TRBJ2-5; D uncertain. Germline-derived CDR1 and CDR2 are LGHDT and YNNKEL (reference sequence). With 3 bases removed from V and 5 bases from J, the gap between germline ends came to 4 bases. The CDR3 spans 11 residues.

This clonotype was counted a few times. The chain has TRBV11-3 and TRBJ2-3; D is ambiguous. Germline CDR1 reads SGHNT; CDR2 reads YENEEA. The length of the CDR3 is 15 residues. The V and J ends lost 4 bases and 6 bases respectively, with 17 bases between them. The CDR3 coding sequence is TGTGCCAGCAGCTCATCCTTTTTAGCCGGGGATACGCAGTATTTT. It yields the protein CASSSSFLAGDTQYF.